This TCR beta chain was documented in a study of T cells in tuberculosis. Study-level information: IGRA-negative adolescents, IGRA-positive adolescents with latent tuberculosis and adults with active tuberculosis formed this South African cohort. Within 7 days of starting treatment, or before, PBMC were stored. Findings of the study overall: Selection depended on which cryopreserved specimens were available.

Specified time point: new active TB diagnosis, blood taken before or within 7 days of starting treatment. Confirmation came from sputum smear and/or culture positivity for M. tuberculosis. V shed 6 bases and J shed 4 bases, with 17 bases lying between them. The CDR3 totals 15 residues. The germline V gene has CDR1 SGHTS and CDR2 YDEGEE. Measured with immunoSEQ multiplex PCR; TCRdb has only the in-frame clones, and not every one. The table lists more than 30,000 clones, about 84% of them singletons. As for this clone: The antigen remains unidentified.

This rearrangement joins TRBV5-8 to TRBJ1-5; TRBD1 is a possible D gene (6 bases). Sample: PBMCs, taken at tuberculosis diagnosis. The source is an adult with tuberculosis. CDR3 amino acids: CASIHTGMGNQPQHF. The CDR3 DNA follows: TGTGCCAGCATCCATACAGGGATGGGGAATCAGCCCCAGCATTTT.